The 12 T cell receptor beta chains reported below all come from one sample, sequenced in a study of blood T cell repertoires in COVID-19. TCRdb keeps only in-frame clones here, not all; method: immunoSEQ multiplex PCR. The data contain about 200,000 clones, 80% to 90% of them singletons. The sample consisted of peripheral blood. All receptors derive from a human donor in a cohort sampled during active COVID-19.

This clone was seen only a few times. The rearrangement uses TRBV6-1 and TRBJ2-5, with 12 bases fitting TRBD2. Germline values: CDR1 MNHNS, CDR2 SASEGT. This CDR3 spans 17 amino acids. V lost 0 bases and J lost 5; bases outside the gene matches: 7. CDR3 DNA: TGTGCCAGCAGTGAAGCGCCGGCTAGCGGGAGGGCGGAGACCCAGTACTTC. This gives the protein CASSEAPASGRAETQYF.

The chain joins TRBV11-2 to TRBJ1-6; 7 nucleotides line up with TRBD1. This CDR3 is 14 amino acids long. The V segment lost 5 bases and the J segment 7 bases; nucleotides outside the gene matches: 5. The germline CDR1 and CDR2 sequences are SGHAT and FQNNGV. The chain's CDR3 is CASSTQGVNSPLHF. Written as DNA, the CDR3 is TGTGCCAGCAGCACCCAGGGGGTGAATTCACCCCTCCACTTT.

This chain connects TRBV5-1 to TRBJ2-7; perhaps TRBD1 as D (6 bases). This CDR3 is 12 amino acids long. Germline V gives CDR1 SGHRS, CDR2 YFSETQ. Trimming cost V 1 base and J 4 bases, with 6 bases left between them. CDR3 loop: CASSLTGYEQYF. The CDR3 region has the DNA TGCGCCAGCAGCTTGACAGGGTACGAGCAGTACTTC.

The CDR3 protein is CASSPASPRGGYF. The CDR3 nucleotides are TGTGCCAGCAGCCCGGCGAGTCCCAGGGGCGGGTATTTT. The chain carries TRBV7-9 and TRBJ2-3, with D maybe TRBD1 (6 bases). The CDR3 extends over 13 amino acids. The V gene's germline CDR1 is SEHNR and CDR2 FQNEAQ (reference sequence). Trimming shortened V by 5 bases and J by 14 bases, and 20 bases separated the two germline ends.

The V gene is TRBV27, the J gene TRBJ1-5, with 11 positions matching TRBD1. J gave up 7 bases and V 5 bases, and 7 bases lay outside the gene matches. The CDR3 length is 15 residues. Germline V gives CDR1 MNHEY, CDR2 SMNVEV (reference sequence). Here the CDR3 reads CASSPLGTGGQPQHF. The CDR3 coding sequence is TGTGCCAGCAGTCCCCTCGGGACAGGGGGACAGCCCCAGCATTTT.

DNA for the CDR3: TGCGCCAGCAGCCCCGGACAGGGGGGTAACTATGGCTACACCTTC. Encoded protein: CASSPGQGGNYGYTF. The rearrangement uses TRBV5-1 and TRBJ1-2; 10 bases are a match to TRBD1. This CDR3 has 15 residues. V lost 4 bases, J lost 1 base, and 4 bases stayed unmatched. Germline assignment: CDR1 SGHRS and CDR2 YFSETQ. The full variable domain, in which reference TRBV5-1 and TRBJ1-2 provide the parts outside the CDR3, is KAGVTQTPRYLIKTRGQQVTLSCSPISGHRSVSWYQQTPGQGLQFLFEYFSETQRNKGNFPGRFSGRQFSNSRSEMNVSTLELGDSALYLCASSPGQGGNYGYTFGSGTRLTVV.

The chain couples TRBV15 to TRBJ2-7; 9 bases agree with TRBD1. V shed 0 bases and J 1 base; nucleotides not matched to a gene: 7. CDR1 and CDR2 from the germline V gene are LNHNV and YYDKDF (reference sequence). The CDR3 is made up of 17 amino acids. CDR3 region: CATSRDRPGTGSYEQYF. DNA of the CDR3: TGTGCCACCAGCAGAGATCGACCCGGGACAGGGTCCTACGAGCAGTACTTC. The whole variable domain, filled in from reference TRBV15 and TRBJ2-7, reads DAMVIQNPRYQVTQFGKPVTLSCSQTLNHNVMYWYQQKSSQAPKLLFHYYDKDFNNEADTPDNFQSRRPNTSFCFLDIRSPGLGDTAMYLCATSRDRPGTGSYEQYFGPGTRLTVT.

V gene TRBV25-1 combines with J gene TRBJ2-7; D perhaps matches TRBD2 (5 bases). From germline, CDR1 is MGHDK and CDR2 SYGVNS. CDR3 size: 12 residues. Trimming took off 7 bases at V and 0 bases at J, with 7 bases between the two ends. The CDR3, as DNA: TGTGCCAGCACCGACTACTCCTACGAGCAGTACTTC. Protein sequence: CASTDYSYEQYF.

This chain uses TRBV5-4 with TRBJ2-6; TRBD2 matches 10 bases. The CDR3 runs to 17 residues. Per the germline V gene, CDR1 is SGHNT and CDR2 is YYREEE (reference sequence). The trim removed 4 bases at V and 3 bases at J, leaving 7 bases unmatched. In DNA form, the CDR3 reads TGTGCCAGCAGCCGACCTAGCGGGAGTTATGGGGCCAACGTCCTGACTTTC. It is translated as CASSRPSGSYGANVLTF.

The chain couples TRBV12-3 or TRBV12-4 to TRBJ2-1; 8 bases are shared with TRBD2. CDR3 length: 13 residues. J lost 6 bases, V lost 8 bases, and 6 bases had no gene match. CDR3 protein: CASWREERNEQFF. CDR3 DNA: TGTGCCAGCTGGCGGGAGGAACGCAATGAGCAGTTCTTC.

The chain employs TRBV27 and TRBJ2-1; 7 nucleotides align to TRBD2. CDR3 size: 18 residues. In germline, CDR1 is MNHEY, CDR2 SMNVEV (reference sequence). The V gene end was trimmed by 4 bases and the J gene end by 5 bases; junction bases not matched to a gene: 17. CDR3 sequence: CASSSIGGGATRHNEQFF. The CDR3, as DNA: TGTGCCAGCAGTTCTATTGGGGGAGGGGCTACCAGACACAATGAGCAGTTCTTC.

The V gene is TRBV29-1, the J gene TRBJ2-3; no firm D call. The V end lost 4 bases, the J end lost 4 bases, and 12 bases lay between the germline ends. Germline CDR1 is SQVTM and CDR2 is ANQGSEA. CDR3 size: 13 residues. The DNA of the CDR3 is TGCAGCGTTGGCAGGTCTTTCCCAGATACGCAGTATTTT. It codes for CSVGRSFPDTQYF.